The 17 T cell receptor beta chains below come from one sample, sequenced in a study of blood T cell repertoires in COVID-19. The protocol was immunoSEQ multiplex PCR, while the TCRdb copy is restricted to in-frame clones and leaves out a portion. The sample carries 300,000 to 400,000 clones, 88% recorded once. The sample consisted of peripheral blood. Receptors were obtained from a woman in her sixties or seventies with COVID-19, enrolled during active disease.

The CDR3 here is CASSPGQYNSPLHF. In nucleotides, the CDR3 is TGTGCCAGCAGCCCGGGACAATATAATTCACCCCTCCACTTT. The chain is built from TRBV11-2 and TRBJ1-6, with D perhaps matching TRBD1 (6 bases). The CDR3 covers 14 residues. Germline CDR1 and CDR2: SGHAT and FQNNGV. Trimming left V 5 bases short and J 4 bases short, with 9 bases between.

The chain's CDR3 is CATSDSGQAFHEQYF. The DNA of the CDR3 is TGTGCCACCAGTGATTCGGGACAGGCCTTCCACGAGCAGTACTTC. The chain recombines TRBV24-1 with TRBJ2-7; 8 bases fit TRBD1. Germline lookup yields CDR1 KGHDR and CDR2 SFDVKD. CDR3 size: 15 residues. The V segment lost 2 bases and the J segment 5 bases; nucleotides outside the gene matches: 7.

CDR3 bases: TGTGCCAGCAGACTCACGAGGAGCACTGAAGCTTTCTTT. Translated, it gives CASRLTRSTEAFF. The rearrangement joins TRBV12-3 or TRBV12-4 to TRBJ1-1; D not certain. This CDR3 has 13 amino acids. V lost 6 bases to trimming and J lost 4 bases, with 12 bases between them.

This chain links TRBV6-6 with TRBJ1-1; TRBD1 is a possible D gene (5 bases). The germline gives CDR1 MNHNY, CDR2 SVGAGI (reference sequence). V lost 2 bases and J 2 bases, leaving 6 bases between the germline ends. This CDR3 region has 13 residues. The CDR3 region is CASSYRTNTEAFF. Here the CDR3 DNA reads TGTGCCAGCAGTTACCGGACAAACACTGAAGCTTTCTTT.

The chain uses TRBV13 and TRBJ2-3, with 10 bases matching TRBD2. This CDR3 has 16 amino acids. With 4 bases clipped from V and 5 bases from J, the junction kept 9 bases outside the gene matches. Germline-derived CDR1 and CDR2 are PRHDT and FYEKMQ (reference sequence). CDR3 in DNA: TGTGCCAGCAGCTCCTCCAGCGGGGGGGCGGGAGATACGCAGTATTTT. It specifies CASSSSSGGAGDTQYF.

CDR3 protein: CASSPQGGVGYGYTF. In DNA form, the CDR3 reads TGTGCCAGCAGCCCCCAGGGAGGGGTCGGCTATGGCTACACCTTC. The V gene is TRBV6-5, the J gene TRBJ1-2, with D possibly matching TRBD1 (5 bases). Germline CDR1 is MNHEY and CDR2 is SVGAGI. This CDR3 is 15 amino acids long. Trimming took off 6 bases at V and 4 bases at J, with 18 bases between the two ends.

This sequence joins TRBV19 and TRBJ1-5; TRBD1 is a possible D gene (5 bases). Trimming cost V 7 bases and J 9 bases, with 13 bases left between them. This CDR3 comprises 12 residues. The V gene's germline CDR1 is LNHDA and CDR2 SQIVND (reference sequence). The CDR3 loop reads CASKGKGSPQHF. CDR3 DNA sequence: TGTGCCAGTAAGGGGAAGGGCTCGCCCCAGCATTTT.

The rearrangement uses TRBV7-6 and TRBJ1-1; TRBD1 is a possible D gene (6 bases). The V and J ends lost 5 bases and 6 bases respectively, with 13 bases between them. Germline loops: CDR1 SGHVS, CDR2 FNYEAQ. This CDR3 is 13 amino acids long. CDR3 in amino acids: CASSRIWTAEAFF. The CDR3 nucleotides read TGTGCCAGCAGCCGCATTTGGACAGCTGAAGCTTTCTTT.

The chain links TRBV19 to TRBJ1-2, with D maybe TRBD1 (6 bases). CDR1 is LNHDA, CDR2 SQIVND, per germline (reference sequence). The CDR3 has 14 amino acids. Trimming removed 5 bases from V and 4 bases from J, with 14 bases in between. The DNA of the CDR3 is TGTGCCAGTAGTTTTTCCGGACAGCTCTATGGCTACACCTTC. Translation gives CASSFSGQLYGYTF.

The rearrangement links TRBV2 to TRBJ1-2, with TRBD1 matching over 9 bases. Trimming cost V 6 bases and J 6 bases; bases outside gene matches: 11. The CDR3 extends over 15 amino acids. Germline CDR1 reads SNHLY; CDR2 reads FYNNEI. CDR3 DNA: TGTGCCAGCAGGGCAAATACAGGGGGCGCAGATGGCTACACCTTC. Its protein product is CASRANTGGADGYTF.

The CDR3 loop is CATGPGQSTDTQYF. For the CDR3, the DNA is TGTGCCACCGGACCGGGACAGAGCACAGATACGCAGTATTTT. V is TRBV24-1 and J is TRBJ2-3, with 7 bases fitting TRBD1. CDR3 length: 14 residues. Germline CDR1 KGHDR, CDR2 SFDVKD. V lost 9 bases, J lost 0 bases, and 5 bases stayed unmatched.

This clone was observed a handful of times. The chain employs TRBV20-1 and TRBJ1-2; D possibly corresponds to TRBD1 (5 bases). There are 12 residues in the CDR3. CDR1 and CDR2 (germline): DFQATT, SNEGSKA (reference sequence). V gave up 3 bases and J gave up 8 bases, with 13 bases separating them. In DNA, the CDR3 is TGCAGTGCTAGTCCGGGGGACCTGGGCTACACCTTC. Encoded protein: CSASPGDLGYTF.

The chain carries TRBV7-6 and TRBJ1-4; possibly TRBD1 for D (6 bases). This CDR3 is built from 14 residues. V was trimmed by 5 bases and J by 3 bases, leaving 10 bases between them. Germline values: CDR1 SGHVS, CDR2 FNYEAQ. The CDR3 loop reads CASSPTGANEKLFF. The DNA for the CDR3 is TGTGCCAGCAGCCCGACAGGAGCTAATGAAAAACTGTTTTTT.

J is TRBJ2-7 and V is TRBV2, with TRBD1 identical over 10 bases. Trimming took 4 bases from V and 3 from J; bases not matched to a gene: 6. Germline assignment: CDR1 SNHLY and CDR2 FYNNEI. This CDR3 spans 15 amino acids. The CDR3 reads CASSGDRGNGYEQYF. The DNA of the CDR3 is TGTGCCAGCAGTGGGGACAGGGGAAATGGCTACGAGCAGTACTTC. Together with reference TRBV2 and TRBJ2-7, the CDR3 gives the full variable domain: EPEVTQTPSHQVTQMGQEVILRCVPISNHLYFYWYRQILGQKVEFLVSFYNNEISEKSEIFDDQFSVERPDGSNFTLKIRSTKLEDSAMYFCASSGDRGNGYEQYFGPGTRLTVT.

The rearrangement links TRBV24-1 to TRBJ2-3; 8 bases line up with TRBD2. With V trimmed by 4 bases and J by 4 bases, 9 bases remained unmatched. The CDR3 sequence is 16 residues long. The V gene's germline CDR1 is KGHDR and CDR2 SFDVKD. The chain's CDR3 is CATSDPAGAQADTQYF. Here the CDR3 DNA reads TGTGCCACCAGTGACCCAGCGGGGGCCCAAGCAGATACGCAGTATTTT.

The J gene is TRBJ2-2, the V gene TRBV3-1 (or the pseudogene TRBV3-2); D not resolved. The CDR3 runs 13 residues. Trimming stripped 7 bases from V and 3 bases from J, with 9 bases between. Germline V CDR1 and CDR2: LGHDT, YNNKEL (reference sequence). CDR3 in DNA: TGTGCCAGCATTGACATATACACCGGGGAGCTGTTTTTT. Its protein product is CASIDIYTGELFF.

The chain combines TRBV19 with TRBJ1-2; 8 nucleotides align to TRBD1. Losses at the gene ends were 4 bases for V and 4 bases for J; bases not matched to a gene: 8. In germline, CDR1 is LNHDA, CDR2 SQIVND (reference sequence). This CDR3 is built from 15 residues. The CDR3, as DNA: TGTGCCAGTAGTACGAGACAGGGGAAAGGCTATGGCTACACCTTC. Translating gives CASSTRQGKGYGYTF.